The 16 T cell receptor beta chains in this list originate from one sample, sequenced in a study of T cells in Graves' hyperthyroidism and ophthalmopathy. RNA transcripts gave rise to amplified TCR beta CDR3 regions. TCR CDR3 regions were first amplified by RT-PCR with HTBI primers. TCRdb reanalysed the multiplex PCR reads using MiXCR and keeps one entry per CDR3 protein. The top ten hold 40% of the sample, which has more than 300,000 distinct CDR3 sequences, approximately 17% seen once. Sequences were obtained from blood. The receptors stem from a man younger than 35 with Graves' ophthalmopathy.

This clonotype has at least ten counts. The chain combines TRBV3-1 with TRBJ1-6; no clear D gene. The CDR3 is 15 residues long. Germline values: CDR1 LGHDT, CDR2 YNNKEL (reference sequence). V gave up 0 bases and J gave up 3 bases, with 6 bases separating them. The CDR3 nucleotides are TGTGCCAGCAGCCAAGACAACGGCTATAATTCACCCCTCCACTTT. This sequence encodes CASSQDNGYNSPLHF.

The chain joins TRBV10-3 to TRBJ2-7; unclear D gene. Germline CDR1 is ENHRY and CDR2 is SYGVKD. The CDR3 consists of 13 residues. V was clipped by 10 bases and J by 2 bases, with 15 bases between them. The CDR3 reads CATQWGETYEQYF. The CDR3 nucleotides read TGTGCCACCCAGTGGGGTGAAACCTACGAGCAGTACTTC.

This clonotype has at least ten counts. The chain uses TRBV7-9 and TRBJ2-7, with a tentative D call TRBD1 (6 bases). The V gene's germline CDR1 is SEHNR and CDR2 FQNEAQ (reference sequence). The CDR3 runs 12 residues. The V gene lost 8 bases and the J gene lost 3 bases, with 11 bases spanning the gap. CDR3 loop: CASGRGNYEQYF. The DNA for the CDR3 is TGTGCCAGCGGCAGGGGAAACTACGAGCAGTACTTC.

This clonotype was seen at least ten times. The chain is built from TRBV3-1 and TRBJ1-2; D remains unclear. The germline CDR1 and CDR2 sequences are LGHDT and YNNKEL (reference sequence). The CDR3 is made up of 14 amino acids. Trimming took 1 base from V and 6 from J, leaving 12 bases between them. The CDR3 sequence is CASSQAANGDGYTF. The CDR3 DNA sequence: TGTGCCAGCAGCCAAGCTGCGAACGGGGATGGCTACACCTTC.

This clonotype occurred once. The CDR3 reads CSARDLSYEQYF. The CDR3 DNA is TGCAGTGCTAGAGATCTCTCCTACGAGCAGTACTTC. The gene calls are TRBV20-1 and TRBJ2-7; no definite D call. Trimming took off 0 bases at V and 0 bases at J, with 3 bases between the two ends. The germline V gene has CDR1 DFQATT and CDR2 SNEGSKA (reference sequence). The CDR3 spans 12 residues.

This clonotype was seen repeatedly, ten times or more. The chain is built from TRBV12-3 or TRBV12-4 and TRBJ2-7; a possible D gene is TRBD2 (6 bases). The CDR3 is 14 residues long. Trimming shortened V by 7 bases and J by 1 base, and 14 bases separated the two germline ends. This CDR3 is CASKLGGLSYEQYF. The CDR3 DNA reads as TGTGCCAGCAAATTGGGAGGCTTATCCTACGAGCAGTACTTC.

The chain's CDR3 is CASSLANINYGYTF. CDR3 coding DNA: TGCGCCAGCAGCTTGGCCAACATCAACTATGGCTACACCTTC. J is TRBJ1-2 and V is TRBV5-1; D gene uncertain. The CDR3 loop spans 14 amino acids. In germline, CDR1 is SGHRS, CDR2 YFSETQ. V lost 0 bases and J 2 bases, leaving 8 bases between the germline ends.

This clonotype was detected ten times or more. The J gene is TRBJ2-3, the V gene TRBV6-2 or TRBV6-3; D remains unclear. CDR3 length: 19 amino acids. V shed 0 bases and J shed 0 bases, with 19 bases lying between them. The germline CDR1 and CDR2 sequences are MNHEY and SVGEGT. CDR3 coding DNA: TGTGCCAGCAGTTACTCGTTACAGCGCGCAGTTCCCAGCACAGATACGCAGTATTTT. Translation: CASSYSLQRAVPSTDTQYF.

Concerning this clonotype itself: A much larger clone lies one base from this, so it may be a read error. The CDR3 spells CTSSGGGGYEQYF. CDR3 DNA sequence: TGTACCAGCAGTGGAGGGGGTGGGTACGAGCAGTACTTC. The chain combines TRBV7-9 with TRBJ2-7; either TRBD1 or TRBD2 may supply D (6 bases each). The CDR3 spans 13 residues. CDR1 and CDR2 (germline): SEHNR, FQNEAQ (reference sequence).

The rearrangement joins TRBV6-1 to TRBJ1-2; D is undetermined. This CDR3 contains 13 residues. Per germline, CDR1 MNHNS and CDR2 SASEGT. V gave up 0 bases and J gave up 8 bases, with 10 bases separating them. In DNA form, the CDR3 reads TGTGCCAGCAGTGAAGCGAGCCTCGGCGGCTACACCTTC. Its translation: CASSEASLGGYTF.

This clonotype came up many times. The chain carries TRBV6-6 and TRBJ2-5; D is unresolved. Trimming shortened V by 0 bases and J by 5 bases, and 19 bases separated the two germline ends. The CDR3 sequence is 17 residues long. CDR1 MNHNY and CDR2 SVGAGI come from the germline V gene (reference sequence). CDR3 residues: CASSYSPSRMDTETQYF. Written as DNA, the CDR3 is TGTGCCAGCAGTTACTCACCTTCGCGCATGGATACGGAGACCCAGTACTTC.

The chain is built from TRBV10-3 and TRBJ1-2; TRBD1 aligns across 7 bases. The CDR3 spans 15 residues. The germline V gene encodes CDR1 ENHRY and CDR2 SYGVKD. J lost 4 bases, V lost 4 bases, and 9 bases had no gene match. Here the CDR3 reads CAISGVTGSLYGYTF. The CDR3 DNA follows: TGTGCCATCAGTGGTGTGACAGGGTCACTCTATGGCTACACCTTC.

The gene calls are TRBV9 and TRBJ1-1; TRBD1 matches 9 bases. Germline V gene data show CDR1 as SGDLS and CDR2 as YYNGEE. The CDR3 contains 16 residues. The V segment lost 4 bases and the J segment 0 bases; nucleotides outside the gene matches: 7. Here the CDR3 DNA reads TGTGCCAGCAGCATAGGGACAGGGATAATGAACACTGAAGCTTTCTTT. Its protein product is CASSIGTGIMNTEAFF.

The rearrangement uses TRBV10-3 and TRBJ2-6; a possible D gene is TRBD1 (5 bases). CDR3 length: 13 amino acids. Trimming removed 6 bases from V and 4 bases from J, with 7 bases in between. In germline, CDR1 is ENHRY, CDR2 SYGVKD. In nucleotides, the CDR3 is TGTGCCATCAGCCGGACAGGGGCCAACGTCCTGACTTTC. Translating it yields CAISRTGANVLTF.

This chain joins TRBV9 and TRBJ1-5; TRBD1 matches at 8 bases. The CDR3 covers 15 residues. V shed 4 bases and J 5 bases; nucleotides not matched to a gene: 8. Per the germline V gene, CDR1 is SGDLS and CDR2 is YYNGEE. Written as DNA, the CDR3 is TGTGCCAGCAGCTCTTCCGGGACAGGAGATCAGCCCCAGCATTTT. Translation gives CASSSSGTGDQPQHF.

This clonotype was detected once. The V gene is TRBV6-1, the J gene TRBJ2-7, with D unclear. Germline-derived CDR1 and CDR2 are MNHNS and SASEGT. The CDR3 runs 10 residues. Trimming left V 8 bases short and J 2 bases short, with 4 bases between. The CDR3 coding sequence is TGTGCCAGCGACACCTACGAGCAGTACTTC. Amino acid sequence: CASDTYEQYF.